These T cell receptor beta chains were read from a single sample in a study of T cells in localized non-small cell lung cancer. Profiling relied on immunoSEQ multiplex PCR, and the TCRdb table lists in-frame clones only, not all of them. The table includes approximately 30,000 clones, 70% to 90% detected once. Source: peripheral blood mononuclear cells, taken before any cancer treatment. All receptors derive from a woman aged 40-75 years with stage III lung adenocarcinoma. Each CDR3 is given with its conserved first and last residue. The D gene is left open where the match is weak. Clone size is not always given. Where it is, it says once, few, many or a class for expanded clones.

CDR3 protein	CDR3 DNA	clone size	D gene	V gene	J gene
CASRAPGQYYGYTF	TGTGCCAGCAGGGCTCCGGGACAGTACTATGGCTACACCTTC	.	TRBD1	TRBV6-5	TRBJ1-2
CASSLGGAGYEQYF	TGTGCCAGCAGCTTAGGGGGGGCGGGGTACGAGCAGTACTTC	few	.	TRBV7-8	TRBJ2-7
CASSLGTGGDQPQHF	TGTGCCAGCAGCTTAGGGACAGGGGGCGATCAGCCCCAGCATTTT	.	TRBD1	TRBV7-8	TRBJ1-5
CASSSRTGWAETQYF	TGTGCCAGCAGTTCCCGGACAGGGTGGGCAGAGACCCAGTACTTC	.	TRBD1	TRBV6-5	TRBJ2-5
CASSETVNNSPLHF	TGTGCCAGCAGTGAGACAGTAAATAATTCACCCCTCCACTTT	.	.	TRBV6-1	TRBJ1-6
CASSIELEQFF	TGTGCCAGTAGTATTGAGCTTGAGCAGTTCTTC	once	.	TRBV19	TRBJ2-1
CSVIQDSGNTIYF	TGCAGCGTTATCCAGGACTCTGGAAACACCATATATTTT	.	.	TRBV29-1	TRBJ1-3
CASSLTGPSMNTEAFF	TGCGCCAGCAGCCTGACAGGGCCTTCCATGAACACTGAAGCTTTCTTT	few	TRBD1	TRBV4-3	TRBJ1-1
CASTQDRADTEAFF	TGTGCCAGCACCCAGGACAGGGCGGACACTGAAGCTTTCTTT	.	TRBD1	TRBV7-3	TRBJ1-1
CASSPSSNTEAFF	TGTGCCAGCTCCCCTAGCTCGAACACTGAAGCTTTCTTT	.	.	TRBV21-1	TRBJ1-1
CASSMGTGGQPQHF	TGTGCCAGTAGTATGGGGACAGGGGGGCAGCCCCAGCATTTT	.	TRBD1	TRBV19	TRBJ1-5
CASSPGQLANTEAFF	TGCGCCAGCAGCCCGGGACAGCTTGCGAACACTGAAGCTTTCTTT	.	TRBD1	TRBV5-1	TRBJ1-1